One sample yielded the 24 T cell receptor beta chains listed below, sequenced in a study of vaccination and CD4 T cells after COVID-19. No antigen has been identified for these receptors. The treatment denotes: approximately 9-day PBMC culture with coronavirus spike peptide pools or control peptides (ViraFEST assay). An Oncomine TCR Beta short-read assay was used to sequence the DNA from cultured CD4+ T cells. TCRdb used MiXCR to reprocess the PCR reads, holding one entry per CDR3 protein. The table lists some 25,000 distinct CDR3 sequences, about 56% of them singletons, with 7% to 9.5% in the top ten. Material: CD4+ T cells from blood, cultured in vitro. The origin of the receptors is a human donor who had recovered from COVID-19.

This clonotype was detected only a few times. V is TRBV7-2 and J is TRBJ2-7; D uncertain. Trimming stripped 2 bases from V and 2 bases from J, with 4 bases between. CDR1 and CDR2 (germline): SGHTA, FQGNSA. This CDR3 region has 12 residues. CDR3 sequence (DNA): TGTGCCAGCAGCTTACAGCCCTACGAGCAGTACTTC. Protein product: CASSLQPYEQYF.

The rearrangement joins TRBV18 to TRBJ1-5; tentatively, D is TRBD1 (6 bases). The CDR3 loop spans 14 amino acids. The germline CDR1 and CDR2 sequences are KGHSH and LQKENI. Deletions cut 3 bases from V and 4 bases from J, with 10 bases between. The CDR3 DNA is TGTGCCAGCTCACCGGCTAGGGGGAATCAGCCCCAGCATTTT. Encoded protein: CASSPARGNQPQHF.

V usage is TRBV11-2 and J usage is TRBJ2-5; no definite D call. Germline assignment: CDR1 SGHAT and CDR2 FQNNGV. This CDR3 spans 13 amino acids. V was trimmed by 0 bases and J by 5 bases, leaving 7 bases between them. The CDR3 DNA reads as TGTGCCAGCAGCTTAGAAGGCAGGGAGACCCAGTACTTC. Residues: CASSLEGRETQYF.

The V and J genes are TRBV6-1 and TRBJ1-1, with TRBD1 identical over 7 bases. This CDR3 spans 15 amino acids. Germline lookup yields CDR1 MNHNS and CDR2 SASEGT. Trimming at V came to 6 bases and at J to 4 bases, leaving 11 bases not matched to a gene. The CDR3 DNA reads TGTGCCAGCAGAGCCCTTGACAGGGTGGGCACTGAAGCTTTCTTT. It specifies CASRALDRVGTEAFF.

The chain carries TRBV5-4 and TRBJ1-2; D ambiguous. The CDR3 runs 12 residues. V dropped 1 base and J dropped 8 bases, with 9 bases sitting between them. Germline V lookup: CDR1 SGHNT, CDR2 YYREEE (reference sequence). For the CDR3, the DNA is TGTGCCAGCAGCTTGATGGGAAGCGGCTACACCTTC. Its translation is CASSLMGSGYTF.

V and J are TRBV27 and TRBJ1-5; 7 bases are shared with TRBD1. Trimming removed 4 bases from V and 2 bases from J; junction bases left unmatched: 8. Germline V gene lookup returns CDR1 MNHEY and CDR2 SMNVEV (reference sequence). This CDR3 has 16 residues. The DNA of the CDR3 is TGTGCCAGCAGTTCGACAGGGATGGTGCGCAATCAGCCCCAGCATTTT. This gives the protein CASSSTGMVRNQPQHF.

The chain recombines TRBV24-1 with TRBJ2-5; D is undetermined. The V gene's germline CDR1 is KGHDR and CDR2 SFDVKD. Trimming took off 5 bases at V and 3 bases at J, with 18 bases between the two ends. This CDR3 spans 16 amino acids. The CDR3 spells CATSGSRRMGKETQYF. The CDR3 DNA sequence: TGTGCCACCAGTGGCTCCCGGCGTATGGGCAAAGAGACCCAGTACTTC.

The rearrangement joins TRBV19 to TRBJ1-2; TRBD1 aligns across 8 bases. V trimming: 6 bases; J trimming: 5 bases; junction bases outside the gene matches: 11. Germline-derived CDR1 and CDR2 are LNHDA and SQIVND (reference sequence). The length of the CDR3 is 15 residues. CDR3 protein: CASRNEGTGRYGYTF. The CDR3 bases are TGTGCCAGTAGAAATGAGGGGACAGGCCGTTATGGCTACACCTTC.

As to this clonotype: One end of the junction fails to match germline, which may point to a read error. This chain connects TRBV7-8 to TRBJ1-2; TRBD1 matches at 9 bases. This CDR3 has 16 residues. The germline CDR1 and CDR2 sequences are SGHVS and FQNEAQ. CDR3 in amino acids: CACSLLTGGFNYGYTF. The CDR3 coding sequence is TGTGCCTGCAGCTTATTAACAGGGGGCTTTAACTATGGCTACACCTTC. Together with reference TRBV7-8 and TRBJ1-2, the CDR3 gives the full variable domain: GAGVSQSPRYKVAKRGQDVALRCDPISGHVSLFWYQQALGQGPEFLTYFQNEAQLDKSGLPSDRFFAERPEGSVSTLKIQRTQQEDSAVYLCACSLLTGGFNYGYTFGSGTRLTVV.

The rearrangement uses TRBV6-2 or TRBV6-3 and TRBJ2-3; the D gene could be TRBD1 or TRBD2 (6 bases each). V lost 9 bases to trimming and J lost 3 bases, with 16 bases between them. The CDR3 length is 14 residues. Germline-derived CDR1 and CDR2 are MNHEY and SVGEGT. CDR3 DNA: TGTGCCAGTAATGGGGGGCGCTCAACAGATACGCAGTATTTT. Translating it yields CASNGGRSTDTQYF.

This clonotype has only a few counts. CDR3 bases: TGTGCCAGCAGTTACTACCGGGGCGGCCACAATGAAAAACTGTTTTTT. This encodes CASSYYRGGHNEKLFF. The chain has TRBV6-5 and TRBJ1-4, with D possibly matching TRBD1 (5 bases). The V gene's germline CDR1 is MNHEY and CDR2 SVGAGI. V lost 1 base and J lost 5, with 14 bases in between. This CDR3 has 16 residues.

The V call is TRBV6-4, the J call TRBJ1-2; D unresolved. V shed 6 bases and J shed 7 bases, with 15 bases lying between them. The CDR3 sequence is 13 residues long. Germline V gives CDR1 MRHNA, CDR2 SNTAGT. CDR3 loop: CASSPDGFSGYTF. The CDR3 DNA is TGTGCCAGCAGCCCCGATGGGTTCTCTGGCTACACCTTC.

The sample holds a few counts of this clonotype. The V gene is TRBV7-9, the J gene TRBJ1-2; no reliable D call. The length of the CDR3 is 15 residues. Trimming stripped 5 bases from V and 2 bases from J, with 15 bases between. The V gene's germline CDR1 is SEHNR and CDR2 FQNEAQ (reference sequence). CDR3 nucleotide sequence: TGTGCCAGCAGCCGAAACCTACAGCTGAACTATGGCTACACCTTC. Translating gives CASSRNLQLNYGYTF.

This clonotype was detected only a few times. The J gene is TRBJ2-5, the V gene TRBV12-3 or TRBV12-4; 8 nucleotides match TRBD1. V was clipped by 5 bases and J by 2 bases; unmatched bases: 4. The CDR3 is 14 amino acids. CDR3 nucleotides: TGTGCCAGCAGTCCGAGGACAGGGCAAGAGACCCAGTACTTC. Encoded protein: CASSPRTGQETQYF.

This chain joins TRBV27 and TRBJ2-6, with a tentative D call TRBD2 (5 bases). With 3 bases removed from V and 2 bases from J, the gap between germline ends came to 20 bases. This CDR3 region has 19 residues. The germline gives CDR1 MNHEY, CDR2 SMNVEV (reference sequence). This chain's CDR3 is CASSLYSSRVGTGANVLTF. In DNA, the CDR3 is TGTGCCAGCAGTTTGTATTCGTCGAGGGTGGGAACTGGGGCCAACGTCCTGACTTTC.

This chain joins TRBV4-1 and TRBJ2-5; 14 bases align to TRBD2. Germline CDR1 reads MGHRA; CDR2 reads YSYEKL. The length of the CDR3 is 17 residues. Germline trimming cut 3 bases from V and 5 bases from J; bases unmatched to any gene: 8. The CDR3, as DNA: TGCGCCAGCAGCCAGGAACGACTAGCGGGAGGGCTTGAGACCCAGTACTTC. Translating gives CASSQERLAGGLETQYF.

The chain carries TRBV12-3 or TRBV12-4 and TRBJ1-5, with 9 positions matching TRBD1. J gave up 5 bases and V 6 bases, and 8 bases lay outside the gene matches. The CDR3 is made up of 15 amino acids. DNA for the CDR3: TGTGCCAGCAGCCCGGGACAGGGTAGTGATCAGCCCCAGCATTTT. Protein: CASSPGQGSDQPQHF.

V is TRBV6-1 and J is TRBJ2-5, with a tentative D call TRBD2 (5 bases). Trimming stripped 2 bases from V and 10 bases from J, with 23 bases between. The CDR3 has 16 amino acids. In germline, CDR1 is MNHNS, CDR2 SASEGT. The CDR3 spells CASSEPGIRDVGDQYF. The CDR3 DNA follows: TGTGCCAGCAGTGAACCGGGGATTCGAGACGTAGGAGACCAGTACTTC.

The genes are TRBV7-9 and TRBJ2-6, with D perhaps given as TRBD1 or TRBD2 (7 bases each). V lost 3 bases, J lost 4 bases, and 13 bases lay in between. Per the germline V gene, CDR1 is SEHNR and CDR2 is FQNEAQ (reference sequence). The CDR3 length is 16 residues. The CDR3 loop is CASSFRGGAGANVLTF. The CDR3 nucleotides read TGTGCCAGCAGCTTCAGGGGGGGAGCCGGGGCCAACGTCCTGACTTTC.

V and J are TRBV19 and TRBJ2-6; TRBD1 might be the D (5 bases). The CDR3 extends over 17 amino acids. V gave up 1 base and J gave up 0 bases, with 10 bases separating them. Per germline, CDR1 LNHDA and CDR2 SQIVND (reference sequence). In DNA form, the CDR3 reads TGTGCCAGTAGTATAGGGCAGGGCCGCTCTGGGGCCAACGTCCTGACTTTC. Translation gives CASSIGQGRSGANVLTF.

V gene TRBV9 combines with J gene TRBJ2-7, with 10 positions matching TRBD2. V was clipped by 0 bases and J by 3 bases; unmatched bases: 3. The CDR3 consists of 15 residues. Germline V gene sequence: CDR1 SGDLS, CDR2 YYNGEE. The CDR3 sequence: CASSVGPSGSYEQYF. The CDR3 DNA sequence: TGTGCCAGCAGCGTAGGGCCTAGCGGGAGCTACGAGCAGTACTTC.

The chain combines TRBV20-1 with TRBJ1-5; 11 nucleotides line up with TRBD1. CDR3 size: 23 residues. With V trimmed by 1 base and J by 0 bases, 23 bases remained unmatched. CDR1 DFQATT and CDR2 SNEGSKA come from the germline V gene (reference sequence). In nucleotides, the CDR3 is TGCAGTGCTAGAGCTCCACGCGGACAGGGGGCCCTGTCGGGTGCTTATAGCAATCAGCCCCAGCATTTT. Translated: CSARAPRGQGALSGAYSNQPQHF.

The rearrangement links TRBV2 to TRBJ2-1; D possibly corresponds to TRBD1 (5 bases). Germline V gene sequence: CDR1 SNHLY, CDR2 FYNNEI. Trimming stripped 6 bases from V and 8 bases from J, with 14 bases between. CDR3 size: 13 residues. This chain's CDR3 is CASRPAGIDEQFF. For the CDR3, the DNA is TGTGCCAGCAGGCCCGCAGGGATCGATGAGCAGTTCTTC.

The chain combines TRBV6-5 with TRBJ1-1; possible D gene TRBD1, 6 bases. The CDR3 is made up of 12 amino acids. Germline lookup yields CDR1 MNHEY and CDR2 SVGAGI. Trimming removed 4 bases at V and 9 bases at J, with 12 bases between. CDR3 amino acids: CASSLQGFQAFF. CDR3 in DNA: TGTGCCAGCAGTTTACAGGGCTTTCAAGCTTTCTTT.